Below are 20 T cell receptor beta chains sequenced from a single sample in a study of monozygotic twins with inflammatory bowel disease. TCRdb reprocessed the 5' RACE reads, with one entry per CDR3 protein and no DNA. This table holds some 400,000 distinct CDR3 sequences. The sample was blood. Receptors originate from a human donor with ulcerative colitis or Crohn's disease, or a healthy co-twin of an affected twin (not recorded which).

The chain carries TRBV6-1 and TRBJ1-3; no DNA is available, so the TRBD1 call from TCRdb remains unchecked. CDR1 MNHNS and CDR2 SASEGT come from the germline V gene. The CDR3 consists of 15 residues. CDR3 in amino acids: CASMLTRDSGNTIYF.

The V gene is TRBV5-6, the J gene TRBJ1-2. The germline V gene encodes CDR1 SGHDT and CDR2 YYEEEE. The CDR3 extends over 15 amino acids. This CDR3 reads CASSFEGIQRSGYTF.

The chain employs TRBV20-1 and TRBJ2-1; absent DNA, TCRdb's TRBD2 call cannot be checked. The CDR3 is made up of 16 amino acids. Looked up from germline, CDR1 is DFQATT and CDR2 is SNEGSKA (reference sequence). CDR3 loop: CSARTGLAGPYNEQFF.

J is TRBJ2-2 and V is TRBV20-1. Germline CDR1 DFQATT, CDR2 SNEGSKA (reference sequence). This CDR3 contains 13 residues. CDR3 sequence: CSASQPNTGELFF.

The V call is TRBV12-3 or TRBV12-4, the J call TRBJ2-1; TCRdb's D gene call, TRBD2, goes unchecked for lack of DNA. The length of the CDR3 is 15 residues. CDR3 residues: CASSAQLAGDNEQFF.

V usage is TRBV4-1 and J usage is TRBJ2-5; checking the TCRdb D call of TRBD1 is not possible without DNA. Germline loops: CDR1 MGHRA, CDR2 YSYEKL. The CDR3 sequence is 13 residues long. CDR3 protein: CASSPRREETQYF.

The CDR3 sequence is CASSHDTTTYEQYF. V usage is TRBV4-3 and J usage is TRBJ2-7. Looked up from germline, CDR1 is LGHNA and CDR2 is YSLEER. The CDR3 runs 14 residues.

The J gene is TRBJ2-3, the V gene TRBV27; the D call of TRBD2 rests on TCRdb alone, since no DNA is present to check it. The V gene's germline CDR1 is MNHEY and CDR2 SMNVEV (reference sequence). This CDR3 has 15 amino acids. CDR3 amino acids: CASSSNIPHTDTQYF.

This CDR3 is CASSPGDSHNEQFF. The chain is built from TRBV4-1 and TRBJ2-1; TCRdb outputs TRBD1, but without DNA this stays unchecked. CDR3 size: 14 residues. The V gene's germline CDR1 is MGHRA and CDR2 YSYEKL.

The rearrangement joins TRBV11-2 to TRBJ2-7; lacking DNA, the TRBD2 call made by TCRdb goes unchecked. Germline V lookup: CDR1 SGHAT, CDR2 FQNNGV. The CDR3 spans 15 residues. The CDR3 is CASSPRAGASYEQYF.

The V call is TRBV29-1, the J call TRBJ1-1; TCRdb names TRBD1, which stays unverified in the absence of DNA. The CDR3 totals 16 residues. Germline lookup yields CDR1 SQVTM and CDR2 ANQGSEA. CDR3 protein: CSVEDRGSGSAGGAFF.

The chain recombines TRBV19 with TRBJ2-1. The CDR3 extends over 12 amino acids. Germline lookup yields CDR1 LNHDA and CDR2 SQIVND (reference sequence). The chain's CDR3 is CASSIRGYEQFF.

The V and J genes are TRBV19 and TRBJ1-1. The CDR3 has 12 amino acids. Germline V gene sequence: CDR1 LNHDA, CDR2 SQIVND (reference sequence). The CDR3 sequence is CASSRGNLEAFF.

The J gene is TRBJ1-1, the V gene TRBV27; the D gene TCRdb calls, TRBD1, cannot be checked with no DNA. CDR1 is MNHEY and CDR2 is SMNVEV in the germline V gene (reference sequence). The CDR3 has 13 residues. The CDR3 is CASSLKGTVGAFF.

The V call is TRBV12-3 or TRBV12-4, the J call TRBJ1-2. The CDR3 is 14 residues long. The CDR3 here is CASSLEEGNFGYTF.

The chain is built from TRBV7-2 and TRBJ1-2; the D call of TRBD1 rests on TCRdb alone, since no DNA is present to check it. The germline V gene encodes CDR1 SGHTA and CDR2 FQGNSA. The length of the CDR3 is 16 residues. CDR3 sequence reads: CASSLFSGAGRYGYTF.

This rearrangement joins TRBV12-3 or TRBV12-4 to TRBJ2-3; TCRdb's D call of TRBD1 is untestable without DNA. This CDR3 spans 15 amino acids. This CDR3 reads CASSPVGASTDTQYF.

CDR3: CASSLLEYPSSYNEQFF. The rearrangement uses TRBV28 and TRBJ2-1. Germline V gene lookup returns CDR1 MDHEN and CDR2 SYDVKM. This CDR3 region has 17 residues. Together with reference TRBV28 and TRBJ2-1, the CDR3 gives the full variable domain: DVKVTQSSRYLVKRTGEKVFLECVQDMDHENMFWYRQDPGLGLRLIYFSYDVKMKEKGDIPEGYSVSREKKERFSLILESASTNQTSMYLCASSLLEYPSSYNEQFFGPGTRLTVL.

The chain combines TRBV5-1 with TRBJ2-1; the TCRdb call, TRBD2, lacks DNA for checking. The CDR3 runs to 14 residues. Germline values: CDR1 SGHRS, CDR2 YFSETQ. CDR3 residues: CASSGLAAYNEQFF.

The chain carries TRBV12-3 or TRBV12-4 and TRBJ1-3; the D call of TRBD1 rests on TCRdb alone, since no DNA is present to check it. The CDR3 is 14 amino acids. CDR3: CASSLKGTGNTIYF.